Each of the 10 T cell receptor beta chains below was sequenced from the same sample in a study of blood T cell repertoires in COVID-19. Method: immunoSEQ multiplex PCR; TCRdb's copy keeps in-frame clones and lacks some. The sample includes fewer than 250,000 clones, approximately 89% of them seen just once. What was sequenced was PBMCs or T cells enriched from blood (not recorded which). Every receptor here comes from a woman aged 25 to 39 who had been exposed to COVID-19.

Written as DNA, the CDR3 is TGTGCCAGCAGTTTACTCCGAGCTGAAGCTTTCTTT. Protein product: CASSLLRAEAFF. The V gene is TRBV28, the J gene TRBJ1-1; D remains unclear. Trimming left V 2 bases short and J 6 bases short, with 7 bases between. Germline V CDR1 and CDR2: MDHEN, SYDVKM. This CDR3 spans 12 amino acids.

This clone occurred once. The chain employs TRBV5-1 and TRBJ2-7; tentative D call: TRBD1 (6 bases). V lost 0 bases to trimming and J lost 1 base, with 11 bases between them. Per the germline V gene, CDR1 is SGHRS and CDR2 is YFSETQ. The CDR3 consists of 15 residues. The CDR3 DNA follows: TGCGCCAGCAGCTTGGTACAGGGTTTGTCCTACGAGCAGTACTTC. Translation gives CASSLVQGLSYEQYF.

The genes are TRBV6-5 and TRBJ2-1; TRBD2 matches at 10 bases. The CDR3 totals 15 residues. Trimming at V came to 2 bases and at J to 4 bases, leaving 2 bases not matched to a gene. Germline V lookup: CDR1 MNHEY, CDR2 SVGAGI. In DNA, the CDR3 is TGTGCCAGCAGTTACGGTAGCGGGAGGTACAATGAGCAGTTCTTC. Amino acids: CASSYGSGRYNEQFF.

The chain combines TRBV7-2 with TRBJ1-1, with unresolved D. This CDR3 comprises 12 residues. Germline V gene sequence: CDR1 SGHTA, CDR2 FQGNSA. V lost 2 bases to trimming and J lost 9 bases, with 10 bases between them. CDR3 bases: TGTGCCAGCAGCTTAAGCGCCCGGAAAGCTTTCTTT. Translating gives CASSLSARKAFF. Supplemented by reference TRBV7-2 and TRBJ1-1, the full variable domain reads GAGVSQSPSNKVTEKGKDVELRCDPISGHTALYWYRQSLGQGLEFLIYFQGNSAPDKSGLPSDRFSAERTGGSVSTLTIQRTQQEDSAVYLCASSLSARKAFFGQGTRLTVV.

The rearrangement uses TRBV11-2 and TRBJ1-2, with D possibly matching TRBD1 (5 bases). CDR3 length equals 15 residues. CDR1 and CDR2 from the germline V gene are SGHAT and FQNNGV. V was trimmed by 2 bases and J by 1 base, leaving 11 bases between them. CDR3 in amino acids: CASSLTAGLNYGYTF. CDR3 bases: TGTGCCAGCAGCTTAACCGCAGGGCTTAACTATGGCTACACCTTC.

V and J are TRBV5-1 and TRBJ2-2; TRBD2 agrees at 11 bases. Germline CDR1 and CDR2: SGHRS and YFSETQ. Trimming removed 4 bases from V and 6 bases from J; junction bases left unmatched: 8. The CDR3 is 16 residues long. CDR3 protein: CASSILTSGNAGELFF. The CDR3 DNA follows: TGCGCCAGCAGCATCTTGACTAGCGGGAATGCCGGGGAGCTGTTTTTT.

This clone was counted between two and nine times. The chain combines TRBV15 with TRBJ1-1; possible D gene TRBD1, 5 bases. The germline V gene has CDR1 LNHNV and CDR2 YYDKDF (reference sequence). Trimming took 5 bases from V and 4 from J, leaving 8 bases between them. CDR3 length: 12 residues. The CDR3 nucleotides read TGTGCCACCAGCCTTGGGGCCACTGAAGCTTTCTTT. Its protein product is CATSLGATEAFF. The variable domain in full, with the rest retrieved from reference TRBV15 and TRBJ1-1, is DAMVIQNPRYQVTQFGKPVTLSCSQTLNHNVMYWYQQKSSQAPKLLFHYYDKDFNNEADTPDNFQSRRPNTSFCFLDIRSPGLGDTAMYLCATSLGATEAFFGQGTRLTVV.

The chain recombines TRBV19 with TRBJ2-7, with 8 positions matching TRBD2. The CDR3 is 16 residues long. CDR1 LNHDA and CDR2 SQIVND come from the germline V gene (reference sequence). V shed 1 base, J shed 1 base, and the junction held 6 bases outside the gene matches. CDR3 sequence (DNA): TGTGCCAGTAGTATAGGACCGGGACTAGGATCCTACGAGCAGTACTTC. Protein product: CASSIGPGLGSYEQYF.

V is TRBV30 and J is TRBJ1-2; D gene ambiguous. V lost 2 bases and J 4 bases, leaving 8 bases between the germline ends. CDR1 is GTSNPN and CDR2 is SVGIG in the germline V gene (reference sequence). This CDR3 has 12 residues. CDR3: CAWSQITYGYTF. CDR3 DNA sequence: TGTGCCTGGAGTCAGATTACCTATGGCTACACCTTC.

This clone was seen more than once but under ten times. The chain is built from TRBV7-9 and TRBJ2-7, with a weak D call TRBD2 (6 bases). Germline assignment: CDR1 SEHNR and CDR2 FQNEAQ (reference sequence). The CDR3 covers 16 residues. Trimming left V 5 bases short and J 3 bases short, with 20 bases between. The CDR3 loop reads CASSPSLREAIYEQYF. The CDR3 DNA follows: TGTGCCAGCAGCCCTTCCCTGAGGGAGGCCATCTACGAGCAGTACTTC.